A single sample gave rise to the 13 T cell receptor beta chains below, sequenced in a study of T cells in Graves' hyperthyroidism and ophthalmopathy. Amplification of TCR beta CDR3 regions used RNA as the template. First-round RT-PCR with HTBI primers amplified the TCR CDR3 region. From the multiplex PCR reads, TCRdb called clonotypes with MiXCR, one entry per CDR3 protein. The profile shows hundreds of thousands of distinct CDR3 sequences, roughly 15% of them singletons. The material sequenced was blood. The receptors were sampled from a woman aged 60 to 75 with Graves' ophthalmopathy.

The chain carries TRBV18 and TRBJ2-3; the D is unclear. The germline V gene encodes CDR1 KGHSH and CDR2 LQKENI. Trimming took 6 bases from V and 5 from J, leaving 21 bases between them. The CDR3 length is 16 residues. CDR3 DNA: TGTGCCAGCTCCTTTCTGGGAACGCGAACGGGAGATACGCAGTATTTT. The encoded protein is CASSFLGTRTGDTQYF.

This clonotype came up a few times. The chain is built from TRBV28 and TRBJ1-1; possible D gene TRBD1, 5 bases. The ends were cut back, 7 bases at V and 0 bases at J, with 15 bases in the middle. The CDR3 is 15 amino acids. Looked up from germline, CDR1 is MDHEN and CDR2 is SYDVKM. CDR3: CASTNGGAMNTEAFF. CDR3 coding DNA: TGTGCCAGCACTAATGGGGGTGCCATGAACACTGAAGCTTTCTTT.

This clonotype was detected many times. The chain combines TRBV28 with TRBJ2-5, with a tentative D call TRBD2 (5 bases). V was trimmed by 4 bases and J by 5 bases, leaving 14 bases between them. This CDR3 spans 14 amino acids. Germline values: CDR1 MDHEN, CDR2 SYDVKM. CDR3: CASSSPSQRETQYF. CDR3 sequence (DNA): TGTGCCAGCAGTTCCCCTAGCCAGCGGGAGACCCAGTACTTC.

This clonotype was recorded at least ten times. The chain uses TRBV7-9 and TRBJ1-2; D is ambiguous. Germline V CDR1 and CDR2: SEHNR, FQNEAQ (reference sequence). The CDR3 loop spans 14 amino acids. Trimming removed 3 bases at V and 5 bases at J, with 13 bases between. The CDR3 DNA reads TGTGCCAGCAGCTTTTTGAAGACTGATTATGGCTACACCTTC. Amino acids: CASSFLKTDYGYTF.

This clonotype has a handful of counts. V and J are TRBV6-1 and TRBJ1-5; 9 bases fit TRBD1. V shed 5 bases, J shed 5 bases, and the junction held 7 bases outside the gene matches. The CDR3 covers 15 residues. Germline V gives CDR1 MNHNS, CDR2 SASEGT. The CDR3 is CASSSPGQGHQPQHF. The CDR3 nucleotides read TGTGCCAGCAGTTCGCCGGGACAGGGTCATCAGCCCCAGCATTTT.

This chain joins TRBV3-1 and TRBJ1-6, with D uncertain. Per the germline V gene, CDR1 is LGHDT and CDR2 is YNNKEL (reference sequence). The V gene lost 0 bases and the J gene lost 11 bases, with 11 bases spanning the gap. CDR3 length: 14 amino acids. For the CDR3, the DNA is TGTGCCAGCAGCCAAGATTGGAGAGGGCCACCCCTCCACTTT. Translation: CASSQDWRGPPLHF. The full variable domain, its missing parts supplied by reference TRBV3-1 and TRBJ1-6, is DTAVSQTPKYLVTQMGNDKSIKCEQNLGHDTMYWYKQDSKKFLKIMFSYNNKELIINETVPNRFSPKSPDKAHLNLHINSLELGDSAVYFCASSQDWRGPPLHFGNGTRLTVT.

This clonotype was seen repeatedly, ten times or more. The V call is TRBV3-1, the J call TRBJ2-6; the D is unclear. Per germline, CDR1 LGHDT and CDR2 YNNKEL (reference sequence). This CDR3 region has 15 residues. Trimming pared 4 bases from V and 0 bases from J, leaving 7 bases between. CDR3 in amino acids: CASSRTDSGANVLTF. The CDR3 coding sequence is TGTGCCAGCAGCCGAACAGACTCTGGGGCCAACGTCCTGACTTTC. The full variable domain, rest sourced from reference TRBV3-1 and TRBJ2-6, is DTAVSQTPKYLVTQMGNDKSIKCEQNLGHDTMYWYKQDSKKFLKIMFSYNNKELIINETVPNRFSPKSPDKAHLNLHINSLELGDSAVYFCASSRTDSGANVLTFGAGSRLTVL.

This clonotype was observed many times. V gene TRBV7-8 combines with J gene TRBJ2-7; the match to TRBD2 covers 10 bases. The ends lost 2 bases at V and 2 bases at J; junction bases unmatched: 15. The CDR3 is 19 residues long. Germline CDR1 reads SGHVS; CDR2 reads FQNEAQ. The CDR3 DNA follows: TGTGCCAGCAGCTTAAAACTAGCGGGGAGCCCCCAAGGAACCTACGAGCAGTACTTC. This codes for CASSLKLAGSPQGTYEQYF.

Ten or more counts support this clonotype. The chain recombines TRBV4-1 with TRBJ2-2; 7 bases fit TRBD1. The length of the CDR3 is 15 residues. Germline loops: CDR1 MGHRA, CDR2 YSYEKL. After removal of 7 bases from V and 5 bases from J, the junction contained 10 bases not matched to a gene. CDR3 sequence reads: CASTLQGYRTGELFF. DNA of the CDR3: TGCGCCAGCACCTTACAGGGGTATCGGACCGGGGAGCTGTTTTTT.

V gene TRBV3-1 combines with J gene TRBJ1-1; D is ambiguous. The length of the CDR3 is 14 residues. V lost 4 bases and J 4 bases, leaving 13 bases between the germline ends. Germline CDR1 LGHDT, CDR2 YNNKEL (reference sequence). CDR3 protein: CASSLPRRATEAFF. In DNA form, the CDR3 reads TGTGCCAGCAGCCTACCTCGGAGGGCCACTGAAGCTTTCTTT.

This rearrangement joins TRBV12-3 or TRBV12-4 to TRBJ2-4, with D possibly called TRBD1 or TRBD2 (6 bases each). Between the trimmed V and J ends, which lost 4 bases and 9 bases, there was a span of 13 bases. The CDR3 totals 13 residues. The CDR3 nucleotides read TGTGCCAGCAGTTCAGGGGACTCTCGCATTCAGTACTTC. This gives the protein CASSSGDSRIQYF.

This clonotype was counted a single time. This chain uses TRBV20-1 with TRBJ2-4; 9 bases are a match to TRBD2. Germline CDR1 and CDR2: DFQATT and SNEGSKA (reference sequence). J gave up 8 bases and V 4 bases, and 3 bases lay outside the gene matches. The CDR3 contains 12 residues. In DNA, the CDR3 is TGCAGTGCTACCCTAGCGGGACACATTCAGTACTTC. Protein sequence: CSATLAGHIQYF.

This clonotype showed up many times. This chain joins TRBV7-8 and TRBJ2-1, with unresolved D. The germline V and J ends were trimmed by 1 base and 9 bases, with 16 bases remaining between them. Germline assignment: CDR1 SGHVS and CDR2 FQNEAQ. There are 15 residues in the CDR3. The CDR3 spells CASSLVAQRGGEQFF. The CDR3 coding sequence is TGTGCCAGCAGCTTAGTTGCCCAAAGAGGTGGTGAGCAGTTCTTC.